The text below deals with one TCR beta chain. The data stem from a study of T cells after yellow fever vaccination. MiXCR was run by TCRdb on the 5' RACE reads, yielding one entry per CDR3 protein. This table holds 170,000 or so distinct CDR3 sequences, around 9.3% found once. The sequence derives from a man in his late teens or twenties who received the YFV17D yellow fever vaccine. The specimen was CD8+ T cells sorted from PBMCs, collected 45 days after the yellow fever booster vaccination.

CDR3 protein: CASSLLRATGELFF. CDR3 DNA sequence: TGCGCCAGCAGCTTGCTAAGGGCCACCGGGGAGCTGTTTTTT. V usage is TRBV5-1 and J usage is TRBJ2-2; D uncertain. Trimming pared 1 base from V and 4 bases from J, leaving 8 bases between. The CDR3 is 14 amino acids. CDR1 is SGHRS, CDR2 YFSETQ, per germline.